This T cell receptor (beta chain) came from a study of cytomegalovirus exposure and HLA in healthy donors. This CDR3 contains 13 residues. Germline CDR1 is MNHEY and CDR2 is SVGAGI. V dropped 2 bases and J dropped 2 bases, with 5 bases sitting between them. Vbeta (60) and Jbeta (13) primers were used in the PCR. Only in-frame clones appear in the TCRdb table, and some are missing; sequencing was by immunoSEQ multiplex PCR. The sample lists under 250,000 clones, about 80% occurring once. The J gene is TRBJ2-3, the V gene TRBV6-5, with a weak D call TRBD2 (5 bases). The sequenced material came from PBMCs. The sequence was obtained from a woman in her fifties or sixties in good health and CMV-seropositive. As DNA, the CDR3 is TGTGCCAGCAGTTACCGGGACACAGATACGCAGTATTTT. Protein: CASSYRDTDTQYF.